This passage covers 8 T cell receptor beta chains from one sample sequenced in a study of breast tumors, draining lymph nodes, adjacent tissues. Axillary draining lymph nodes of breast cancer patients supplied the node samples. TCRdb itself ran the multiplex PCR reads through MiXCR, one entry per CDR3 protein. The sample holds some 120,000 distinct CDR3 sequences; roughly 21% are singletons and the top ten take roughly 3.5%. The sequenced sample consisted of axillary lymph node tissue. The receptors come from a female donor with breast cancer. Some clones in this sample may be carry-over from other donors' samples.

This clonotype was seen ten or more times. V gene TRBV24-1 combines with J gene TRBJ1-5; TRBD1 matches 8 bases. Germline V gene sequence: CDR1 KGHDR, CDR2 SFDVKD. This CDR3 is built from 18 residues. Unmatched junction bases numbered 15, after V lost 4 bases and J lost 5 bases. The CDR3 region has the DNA TGTGCCACCAGTGAGAGTCCCGGGACAGGTTTTCGGCATCAGCCCCAGCATTTT. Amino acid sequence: CATSESPGTGFRHQPQHF.

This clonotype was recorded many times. As DNA, the CDR3 is TGTGCCATCAGTAACCGGGACAGGGAGGGTAGCTATGGCTACACCTTC. Protein sequence: CAISNRDREGSYGYTF. The chain carries TRBV10-3 and TRBJ1-2; 9 nucleotides align to TRBD1. V trimming: 5 bases; J trimming: 4 bases; junction bases outside the gene matches: 11. Germline CDR1 is ENHRY and CDR2 is SYGVKD. The CDR3 has 16 residues.

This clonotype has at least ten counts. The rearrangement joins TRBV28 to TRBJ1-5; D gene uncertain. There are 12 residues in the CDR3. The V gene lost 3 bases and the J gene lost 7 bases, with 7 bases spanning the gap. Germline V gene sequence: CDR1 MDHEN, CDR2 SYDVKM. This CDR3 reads CASSFLSQPQHF. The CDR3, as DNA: TGTGCCAGCAGTTTTTTATCCCAGCCCCAGCATTTT.

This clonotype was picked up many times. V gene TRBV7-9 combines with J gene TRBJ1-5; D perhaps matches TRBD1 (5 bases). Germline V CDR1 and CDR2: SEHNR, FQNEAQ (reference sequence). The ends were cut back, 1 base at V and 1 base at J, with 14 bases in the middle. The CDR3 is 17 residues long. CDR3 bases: TGTGCCAGCAGCTTAGTAAACACAGGTGTGAGCAATCAGCCCCAGCATTTT. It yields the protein CASSLVNTGVSNQPQHF.

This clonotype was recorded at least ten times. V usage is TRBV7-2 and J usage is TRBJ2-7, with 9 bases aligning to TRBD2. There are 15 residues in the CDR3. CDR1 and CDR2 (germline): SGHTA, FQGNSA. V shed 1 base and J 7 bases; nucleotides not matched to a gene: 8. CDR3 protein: CASSLVGGGELEQYF. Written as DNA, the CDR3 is TGTGCCAGCAGCTTAGTGGGCGGGGGGGAGTTGGAGCAGTACTTC.

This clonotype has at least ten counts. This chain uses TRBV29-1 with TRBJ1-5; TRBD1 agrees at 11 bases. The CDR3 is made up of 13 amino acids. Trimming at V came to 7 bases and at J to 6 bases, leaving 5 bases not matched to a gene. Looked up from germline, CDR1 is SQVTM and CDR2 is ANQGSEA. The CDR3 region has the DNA TGCAGCGCAGGACAGGGGGCAGGTCAGCCCCAGCATTTT. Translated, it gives CSAGQGAGQPQHF.

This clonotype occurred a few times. CDR3 amino acids: CASSIAGANVLTF. In DNA, the CDR3 is TGTGCCAGTAGTATTGCCGGGGCCAACGTCCTGACTTTC. The chain recombines TRBV19 with TRBJ2-6; D is ambiguous. Trimming pared 3 bases from V and 4 bases from J, leaving 4 bases between. The CDR3 length is 13 residues. CDR1 and CDR2 from the germline V gene are LNHDA and SQIVND (reference sequence).

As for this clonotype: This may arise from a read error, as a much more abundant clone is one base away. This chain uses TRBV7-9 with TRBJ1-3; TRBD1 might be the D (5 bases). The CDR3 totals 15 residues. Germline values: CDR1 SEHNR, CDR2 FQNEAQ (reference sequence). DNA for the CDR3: TGTGCCAGCAGCCCCAGATCGGGGACTGGAAGCACCATATATTTT. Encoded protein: CASSPRSGTGSTIYF.